This TCR beta chain was documented in a study of blood T cell repertoires in COVID-19. Study summary: T cells, B-cell-depleted T cells, or PBMCs supplied cDNA or gDNA.

Germline loops: CDR1 MGHDK, CDR2 SYGVNS. Trimming cost V 5 bases and J 5 bases; bases outside gene matches: 0. The CDR3 spans 13 residues. Original processing notes: Amplification with reference gene primers provided the estimates of nucleated cell counts. The protocol was immunoSEQ multiplex PCR, while the TCRdb copy is restricted to in-frame clones and leaves out a portion. That table furnishes V, J and clone size, whereas the DNA furnished D and trimming. Of some 270,000 clones in the sample, about four fifths were seen once. In this sample, this clone turned up once. Patients at the Seattle site were enrolled during active infection and followed longitudinally.

Sequencing was done on a sample of peripheral blood. The receptor was derived from a person aged 70 to 85 with COVID-19, enrolled during active disease. V and J are TRBV25-1 and TRBJ2-5, with TRBD2 matching 12 bases. The CDR3 nucleotides are TGTGCCAGCAGTCTAGCGGGGGGGGAGACCCAGTACTTC. The encoded protein is CASSLAGGETQYF.